Below, 17 T cell receptor beta chains from the same sample are listed, as sequenced in a study of glioma-infiltrating T cells. Using RNA template, CDR3s of TCR alpha and beta were amplified with iRepertoire arm-PCR. One entry per CDR3 protein results from TCRdb running MiXCR on the multiplex PCR reads. Here the sample spans about 190,000 distinct CDR3 sequences, 32% being singletons. Sequencing input: glioma tissue, nonneoplastic brain tissue, or PBMCs (not recorded which). These receptor sequences come from a human donor with low-grade glioma or glioblastoma, undergoing nonglioma brain surgery, or in good health (not recorded which).

The chain couples TRBV6-6 to TRBJ2-5, with TRBD1 matching over 7 bases. The V gene's germline CDR1 is MNHNY and CDR2 SVGAGI (reference sequence). This CDR3 is built from 13 residues. The trim removed 10 bases at V and 0 bases at J, leaving 5 bases unmatched. As DNA, the CDR3 is TGTGCCATCACCGGACAGGACCAAGAGACCCAGTACTTC. Residues: CAITGQDQETQYF.

This clonotype was seen at least ten times. The chain joins TRBV2 to TRBJ1-1; 9 bases match TRBD1. This CDR3 spans 13 amino acids. Germline assignment: CDR1 SNHLY and CDR2 FYNNEI. J gave up 10 bases and V 4 bases, and 7 bases lay outside the gene matches. The CDR3 reads CASSGGQGRVAFF. The CDR3 DNA sequence: TGTGCCAGCAGTGGCGGACAGGGGCGAGTAGCTTTCTTT.

This clonotype was picked up a small number of times. The chain is built from TRBV19 and TRBJ1-4, with D tentatively TRBD1 (6 bases). V lost 3 bases to trimming and J lost 8 bases, with 13 bases between them. Germline assignment: CDR1 LNHDA and CDR2 SQIVND (reference sequence). This CDR3 is 14 amino acids long. CDR3 protein: CASSIWGAKEKLFF. CDR3 sequence (DNA): TGTGCCAGTAGTATTTGGGGGGCAAAGGAAAAACTGTTTTTT.

This clonotype was counted at least ten times. The gene calls are TRBV28 and TRBJ2-5; TRBD1 might be the D (6 bases). Germline CDR1 MDHEN, CDR2 SYDVKM. Between the trimmed V and J ends, which lost 5 bases and 6 bases, there was a span of 19 bases. The CDR3 has 15 residues. CDR3 sequence: CASSQSDRDPKTQYF. The CDR3 DNA reads as TGTGCCAGCAGTCAATCGGACAGAGACCCAAAGACCCAGTACTTC. The full variable domain, with the rest looked up from reference TRBV28 and TRBJ2-5, is DVKVTQSSRYLVKRTGEKVFLECVQDMDHENMFWYRQDPGLGLRLIYFSYDVKMKEKGDIPEGYSVSREKKERFSLILESASTNQTSMYLCASSQSDRDPKTQYFGPGTRLLVL.

This clonotype has ten or more counts. The V and J genes are TRBV7-3 and TRBJ2-1; possible D gene TRBD2, 5 bases. The length of the CDR3 is 12 residues. Germline values: CDR1 SGHTA, CDR2 FQGTGA. Trimming took 5 bases from V and 8 from J, leaving 10 bases between them. CDR3 loop: CASSPDSDEQFF. CDR3 in DNA: TGTGCCAGCAGCCCAGATAGCGATGAGCAGTTCTTC.

The sample holds many counts of this clonotype. The chain couples TRBV19 to TRBJ1-5; D remains unclear. This CDR3 spans 13 amino acids. Germline V gene sequence: CDR1 LNHDA, CDR2 SQIVND (reference sequence). Trimming stripped 5 bases from V and 0 bases from J, with 5 bases between. This CDR3 reads CASSVNSNQPQHF. As DNA, the CDR3 is TGTGCCAGTAGTGTGAATAGCAATCAGCCCCAGCATTTT.

This clonotype was picked up many times. The chain carries TRBV7-9 and TRBJ1-4; 7 positions agree with TRBD1. J gave up 10 bases and V 4 bases, and 15 bases lay outside the gene matches. The CDR3 has 16 residues. Looked up from germline, CDR1 is SEHNR and CDR2 is FQNEAQ (reference sequence). The CDR3 sequence: CASSSRGGQASLKLFF. CDR3 DNA: TGTGCCAGCAGCTCGAGGGGCGGACAGGCTTCTTTAAAACTGTTTTTT.

This clonotype appeared many times. The chain combines TRBV7-2 with TRBJ2-4, with unresolved D. The CDR3 spans 19 residues. V gave up 4 bases and J gave up 0 bases, with 22 bases separating them. Germline V CDR1 and CDR2: SGHTA, FQGNSA. The CDR3 coding sequence is TGTGCCAGCAGCTCTACAGCTTCTCGGCCCGATCTAGCCAAAAACATTCAGTACTTC. Translation gives CASSSTASRPDLAKNIQYF.

The table lists this clonotype with many counts. The rearrangement uses TRBV20-1 and TRBJ2-7, with TRBD1 matching over 7 bases. Germline V gene lookup returns CDR1 DFQATT and CDR2 SNEGSKA (reference sequence). The CDR3 contains 13 residues. Germline trimming cut 6 bases from V and 3 bases from J; bases unmatched to any gene: 8. CDR3 amino acids: CSATGVSLYEQYF. CDR3 nucleotide sequence: TGCAGTGCAACAGGGGTTTCCCTCTACGAGCAGTACTTC.

The sample holds many counts of this clonotype. V and J are TRBV29-1 and TRBJ2-1, with 7 bases aligning to TRBD1. Unmatched junction bases numbered 11, after V lost 0 bases and J lost 6 bases. Germline V CDR1 and CDR2: SQVTM, ANQGSEA. CDR3 size: 16 residues. The CDR3: CSVEDRDRPTGNEQFF. DNA for the CDR3: TGCAGCGTTGAAGATCGGGACAGACCCACTGGCAATGAGCAGTTCTTC.

This clonotype was recorded a few times. The rearrangement joins TRBV11-1 to TRBJ2-2; 9 bases map to TRBD1. Germline assignment: CDR1 SGHAT and CDR2 FQDESV (reference sequence). The CDR3 totals 18 residues. With 7 bases clipped from V and 5 bases from J, the junction kept 17 bases outside the gene matches. The CDR3 is CASTLQTIGTGWTGELFF. The CDR3 nucleotides read TGTGCCAGCACCCTACAAACCATCGGGACAGGGTGGACCGGGGAGCTGTTTTTT.

This clonotype was observed many times. J is TRBJ2-2 and V is TRBV6-1, with TRBD1 matching over 7 bases. Germline trimming cut 9 bases from V and 3 bases from J; bases unmatched to any gene: 10. The CDR3 loop spans 15 amino acids. Germline lookup yields CDR1 MNHNS and CDR2 SASEGT. The CDR3 bases are TGTGCCAGTATTACCGGGACAGATTACACCGGGGAGCTGTTTTTT. Its protein is CASITGTDYTGELFF.

Points on this clonotype: This may arise from a read error, as a much more abundant clone is one base away. The V gene is TRBV7-9, the J gene TRBJ2-5; TRBD1 matches at 7 bases. Germline CDR1 and CDR2: SEHNR and FQNEAQ (reference sequence). The CDR3 runs to 15 residues. CDR3 protein: CASILAETGQETQYF. CDR3 nucleotide sequence: TGTGCCAGCATCTTAGCTGAGACAGGGCAGGAGACCCAGTACTTC.

In its sample, this clonotype was seen many times. This chain connects TRBV6-1 to TRBJ2-3; D is possibly TRBD1 (5 bases). The V end lost 6 bases, the J end lost 1 base, and 11 bases lay between the germline ends. Germline CDR1 reads MNHNS; CDR2 reads SASEGT. The CDR3 consists of 14 residues. The CDR3 coding sequence is TGTGCCAGCAGCCGCCAGGGCGGCACAGATACGCAGTATTTT. It yields the protein CASSRQGGTDTQYF.

In this sample, this clonotype turned up many times. The gene calls are TRBV6-1 and TRBJ2-5; weak D call: TRBD1 (7 bases). Looked up from germline, CDR1 is MNHNS and CDR2 is SASEGT. The CDR3 loop spans 15 amino acids. Trimming removed 6 bases from V and 1 base from J, with 15 bases in between. CDR3 DNA sequence: TGTGCCAGCAGCATCCGACAGGGAGGCCAAGAGACCCAGTACTTC. Protein: CASSIRQGGQETQYF.

This clonotype has ten or more counts. The chain links TRBV27 to TRBJ1-5, with D unclear. Looked up from germline, CDR1 is MNHEY and CDR2 is SMNVEV (reference sequence). The CDR3 runs 16 residues. Trimming took 3 bases from V and 2 from J, leaving 14 bases between them. CDR3 bases: TGTGCCAGCAGTTTGCGAGGCGGAAATCGCAATCAGCCCCAGCATTTT. Protein sequence: CASSLRGGNRNQPQHF.

Only a few counts were recorded for this clonotype. This chain connects TRBV10-3 to TRBJ2-7; 7 bases map to TRBD1. Germline assignment: CDR1 ENHRY and CDR2 SYGVKD. Trimming at V came to 9 bases and at J to 2 bases, leaving 7 bases not matched to a gene. There are 13 residues in the CDR3. In nucleotides, the CDR3 is TGTGCCATTTCCTGGACAGGTCCCTACGAGCAGTACTTC. It is translated as CAISWTGPYEQYF.